A single sample gave rise to the 11 T cell receptor beta chains below, sequenced in a study of shared clonotypes between healthy human individuals. Method: immunoSEQ multiplex PCR; TCRdb's copy keeps in-frame clones and lacks some. The sample yields a few million clones, around 93% seen once. Naive CD8 cells comprised CD45RO-negative, CCR7-positively selected cells, excluding terminally differentiated effector memory CD45RA+ cells. Sequencing input: naive CD8+ T cells from PBMCs. The receptors stem from a man between 18 and 35 years old in good health. Some clones in this sample may be carry-over from other donors' samples.

The chain uses TRBV7-9 and TRBJ2-1, with D maybe TRBD2 (6 bases). Germline V lookup: CDR1 SEHNR, CDR2 FQNEAQ (reference sequence). Trimming shortened V by 11 bases and J by 7 bases, and 21 bases separated the two germline ends. The CDR3 is 14 amino acids. The CDR3 bases are TGTGCCGGAGGGTTTGGGCTACAAGGTAATGAGCAGTTCTTC. Its translation: CAGGFGLQGNEQFF.

Concerning this clone: The sample carries other DNA sequences with the same CDR3. V gene TRBV9 combines with J gene TRBJ2-7; D call uncertain. This CDR3 comprises 12 residues. Trimming left V 3 bases short and J 4 bases short, with 8 bases between. From germline, CDR1 is SGDLS and CDR2 YYNGEE. CDR3 residues: CASSGPSYEQYF. Here the CDR3 DNA reads TGTGCCAGCAGCGGGCCTTCATACGAGCAGTACTTC. Full variable domain (missing parts from reference TRBV9 and TRBJ2-7): DSGVTQTPKHLITATGQRVTLRCSPRSGDLSVYWYQQSLDQGLQFLIQYYNGEERAKGNILERFSAQQFPDLHSELNLSSLELGDSALYFCASSGPSYEQYFGPGTRLTVT.

J is TRBJ2-1 and V is TRBV7-9; D is unclear. Germline V gene sequence: CDR1 SEHNR, CDR2 FQNEAQ (reference sequence). V was clipped by 7 bases and J by 7 bases, with 11 bases between them. CDR3 size: 12 residues. The CDR3: CASTLGINEQFF. The CDR3 nucleotides read TGTGCCAGCACCCTGGGAATAAATGAGCAGTTCTTC.

This sequence joins TRBV14 and TRBJ2-7, with no clear D. The CDR3 totals 12 residues. Germline assignment: CDR1 SGHDN and CDR2 FVKESK. V dropped 1 base and J dropped 3 bases, with 4 bases sitting between them. CDR3 sequence reads: CASSQVDYEQYF. The CDR3 DNA reads as TGTGCCAGCAGCCAAGTAGACTACGAGCAGTACTTC.

The V call is TRBV23-1, the J call TRBJ2-2; 8 positions agree with TRBD1. TRBV23-1 counts as an open reading frame of uncertain function. The V gene end was trimmed by 3 bases and the J gene end by 2 bases; junction bases not matched to a gene: 5. This CDR3 is built from 16 residues. The CDR3 DNA sequence: TGCGCCAGCAGTCATCCGGGACAGGAAAACACCGGGGAGCTGTTTTTT. This encodes CASSHPGQENTGELFF.

This chain links TRBV11-2 with TRBJ2-7, with 8 bases fitting TRBD2. V trimming: 5 bases; J trimming: 4 bases; junction bases outside the gene matches: 10. Germline V lookup: CDR1 SGHAT, CDR2 FQNNGV. The CDR3 runs 15 residues. This chain's CDR3 is CASSDSGGARYEQYF. CDR3 DNA sequence: TGTGCCAGCAGCGACTCGGGAGGGGCGCGATACGAGCAGTACTTC.

Written as DNA, the CDR3 is TGTGCCAGTACCCCCGACACCACAGATACGCAGTATTTT. This sequence encodes CASTPDTTDTQYF. The chain is built from TRBV19 and TRBJ2-3; no clear D gene. The V gene lost 7 bases and the J gene lost 2 bases, with 10 bases spanning the gap. The CDR3 extends over 13 amino acids. CDR1 LNHDA and CDR2 SQIVND come from the germline V gene (reference sequence). Full variable domain (missing parts from reference TRBV19 and TRBJ2-3): DGGITQSPKYLFRKEGQNVTLSCEQNLNHDAMYWYRQDPGQGLRLIYYSQIVNDFQKGDIAEGYSVSREKKESFPLTVTSAQKNPTAFYLCASTPDTTDTQYFGPGTRLTVL.

The chain links TRBV4-2 to TRBJ2-1; 10 nucleotides match TRBD2. The germline V gene encodes CDR1 LGHNA and CDR2 YNFKEQ. Trimming at V came to 0 bases and at J to 2 bases, leaving 4 bases not matched to a gene. The CDR3 runs 17 residues. The CDR3 protein is CASSQDPGTSAYNEQFF. CDR3 DNA sequence: TGTGCCAGCAGCCAAGACCCCGGGACTAGCGCCTACAATGAGCAGTTCTTC.

The genes are TRBV7-8 and TRBJ2-2; 8 bases match TRBD2. The CDR3 has 17 residues. Looked up from germline, CDR1 is SGHVS and CDR2 is FQNEAQ. After removal of 3 bases from V and 5 bases from J, the junction contained 11 bases not matched to a gene. The chain's CDR3 is CASSFAMAGGLTGELFF. In nucleotides, the CDR3 is TGTGCCAGCAGCTTCGCGATGGCGGGAGGACTGACCGGGGAGCTGTTTTTT.

With regard to this clone: A much larger clone lies a single base off, so this may be a read error. Other DNA sequences in this specimen translate into the identical CDR3. The rearrangement links TRBV27 to TRBJ2-2; unclear D gene. Per the germline V gene, CDR1 is MNHEY and CDR2 is SMNVEV (reference sequence). This CDR3 has 11 amino acids. With 6 bases removed from V and 5 bases from J, the gap between germline ends came to 4 bases. CDR3 DNA sequence: TGTGCCAGCAGCGGGACCGGGGAGCTGTTTTTT. Amino acid sequence: CASSGTGELFF.

The rearrangement uses TRBV30 and TRBJ1-5; TRBD1 might be the D (5 bases). V dropped 0 bases and J dropped 2 bases, with 14 bases sitting between them. The V gene's germline CDR1 is GTSNPN and CDR2 SVGIG (reference sequence). The CDR3 sequence is 16 residues long. DNA for the CDR3: TGTGCCTGGAGTGTACGTCTTAGAGGGGGCAATCAGCCCCAGCATTTT. This translates into CAWSVRLRGGNQPQHF.